This T cell receptor (beta chain) was observed in a study of shared clonotypes between healthy human individuals. This clone has a handful of counts. Other DNA sequences of this sample code for an identical CDR3. It was across several immunoSEQ plates that each subset's genomic DNA was evenly split. Original processing notes: Junction-only sequences produced by ImmunoSEQ had no quality scores, so filtering differed. Repertoires were generated with immunoSEQ multiplex PCR, while TCRdb's copy carries only in-frame clones and drops some. V and J calls plus clone size are reproduced from that table; the DNA served to infer D and trimming. The repertoire includes 650,000 to 750,000 clones, roughly 78% of them detected once, and around 1.8% sits in the top ten. Trimming removed 6 bases from V and 6 bases from J; junction bases left unmatched: 5. Germline assignment: CDR1 LNHDA and CDR2 SQIVND (reference sequence). There are 13 residues in the CDR3.

This receptor was obtained from a woman in her 30s in good health. V and J are TRBV19 and TRBJ2-3; 8 bases fit TRBD2. Specimen: memory CD4+ T cells sorted from blood. Subset meaning: CD45RA-negative fraction. The CDR3 sequence is CASSRGLADTQYF. CDR3 DNA: TGTGCCAGTAGCCGAGGACTAGCTGATACGCAGTATTTT.